This T cell receptor beta chain originates from a study of T cell repertoires in cytomegalovirus infection. Findings of the study overall: In two of eight donors, the top clonotype was HLA-C-restricted CMV-specific. Based on cumulative public TCR beta family frequency, carriers of CMV plus the relevant HLA were identified.

This clonotype was recorded once. Its antigen is undetermined. A clone one base away is much larger, so this may be a read error. TCRdb reprocessed the reads via MiXCR and lists one record per CDR3 protein. The sample lists 680,000 or so distinct CDR3 sequences, approximately 33% occurring once. V gave up 1 base and J gave up 4 bases, with 2 bases separating them. Germline lookup yields CDR1 MNHNY and CDR2 SVGAGI (reference sequence). CDR3 length: 11 residues. The sample was cultured PBMCs, taken from culture after CMV antigen stimulation. The V call is TRBV6-6, the J call TRBJ2-7; D is uncertain. The TCR sequence derives from a human donor in good health (CMV status not recorded). Some clones in this sample may be carry-over from other donors' samples. CDR3 bases: TGTGCCAGCAGTTACTATTACGAGCAGTACTTC. This sequence encodes CASSYYYEQYF.